This entry lists 9 T cell receptor beta chains sequenced from one sample in a study of post-analysis software for immune sequencing data. Study outcomes and limitations: TRBV5-6, TRBV5-1 and TRBV20-1 were among roughly 5 TRBV segments more frequent in patients than controls.

The TCR beta cDNA libraries contained unique molecular identifiers. A single record per CDR3 protein comes from TCRdb applying MiXCR to the PCR reads. The repertoire holds 650,000 to 850,000 distinct CDR3 sequences, 53% seen once, with 4.6% in the top ten. Their specific antigens are unknown. Sample: blood. The source is a girl aged 10-17 years with multiple sclerosis.

The rearrangement links TRBV5-5 to TRBJ2-1, with D perhaps matching TRBD2 (6 bases). Trimming left V 4 bases short and J 2 bases short, with 13 bases between. Looked up from germline, CDR1 is SGHKS and CDR2 is YYEKEE (reference sequence). CDR3 length: 15 amino acids. CDR3 protein: CASSRDFGPYNEQFF. The CDR3, as DNA: TGTGCCAGCAGCAGGGACTTTGGCCCCTACAATGAGCAGTTCTTC.

The chain carries TRBV5-1 and TRBJ2-7; TRBD2 agrees at 8 bases. Unmatched junction bases numbered 15, after V lost 2 bases and J lost 2 bases. The CDR3 covers 18 residues. Germline values: CDR1 SGHRS, CDR2 YFSETQ. CDR3 amino acids: CASSLSGPAGGLAYEQYF. CDR3 sequence (DNA): TGCGCCAGCAGCTTATCGGGTCCGGCGGGAGGTCTCGCCTACGAGCAGTACTTC. The whole variable domain, filled in from reference TRBV5-1 and TRBJ2-7, reads KAGVTQTPRYLIKTRGQQVTLSCSPISGHRSVSWYQQTPGQGLQFLFEYFSETQRNKGNFPGRFSGRQFSNSRSEMNVSTLELGDSALYLCASSLSGPAGGLAYEQYFGPGTRLTVT.

This clonotype has only a few counts. The chain joins TRBV30 to TRBJ2-7; D uncertain. CDR3 length equals 11 residues. Per the germline V gene, CDR1 is GTSNPN and CDR2 is SVGIG (reference sequence). V lost 5 bases to trimming and J lost 2 bases, with 7 bases between them. CDR3 sequence reads: CAWGEPYEQYF. Here the CDR3 DNA reads TGTGCCTGGGGGGAACCCTACGAGCAGTACTTC.

This clonotype showed up just a few times. The V call is TRBV6-6, the J call TRBJ2-5; D is perhaps TRBD1 or TRBD2 (5 bases each). Germline CDR1 MNHNY, CDR2 SVGAGI (reference sequence). V was pared by 8 bases and J by 5 bases, with 15 bases between. CDR3 length equals 13 residues. In DNA, the CDR3 is TGTGCCAGCCGGGACGGGACGGGGGAGACCCAGTACTTC. Its translation is CASRDGTGETQYF.

Worth noting for this clonotype: The junction departs from the called germline gene at one end, perhaps through a read error. V is TRBV7-7 and J is TRBJ2-7; TRBD2 is a possible D gene (5 bases). Germline assignment: CDR1 SSHAT and CDR2 FNYEAQ (reference sequence). The CDR3 runs 15 residues. The CDR3 region has the DNA TGTGCTAGCAACCTATTCCTAGCTGAGCCCTACGAGCAGTACTTC. As protein: CASNLFLAEPYEQYF.

A few counts support this clonotype. The genes are TRBV4-1 and TRBJ1-2; D is ambiguous. The germline V gene encodes CDR1 MGHRA and CDR2 YSYEKL. The CDR3 sequence is 16 residues long. V lost 0 bases to trimming and J lost 4 bases, with 15 bases between them. CDR3: CASSQEGTAHLYGYTF. Here the CDR3 DNA reads TGCGCCAGCAGCCAAGAGGGAACAGCCCACCTCTATGGCTACACCTTC.

This clonotype was seen many times. This chain links TRBV2 with TRBJ2-7; no clear D gene. Germline V CDR1 and CDR2: SNHLY, FYNNEI. The CDR3 totals 11 residues. The germline V and J ends were trimmed by 4 bases and 2 bases, with 3 bases remaining between them. CDR3 sequence (DNA): TGTGCCAGCAGTGGGACCTACGAGCAGTACTTC. It yields the protein CASSGTYEQYF.

The J gene is TRBJ2-3, the V gene TRBV6-5; D is perhaps TRBD1 (6 bases). From germline, CDR1 is MNHEY and CDR2 SVGAGI. The CDR3 consists of 15 residues. Trimming left V 0 bases short and J 3 bases short, with 10 bases between. The CDR3 bases are TGTGCCAGCAGTTACTCCGGGACATTAACAGATACGCAGTATTTT. Translation gives CASSYSGTLTDTQYF.

The chain joins TRBV6-5 to TRBJ2-5; D gene ambiguous. Trimming stripped 4 bases from V and 7 bases from J, with 19 bases between. The CDR3 spans 15 residues. The V gene's germline CDR1 is MNHEY and CDR2 SVGAGI. CDR3 loop: CASSLSGGPASTQYF. CDR3 in DNA: TGTGCCAGCAGTTTATCCGGCGGACCGGCATCGACCCAGTACTTC.